The 23 T cell receptor beta chains presented below share a single source sample, sequenced in a study of blood T cell repertoires in COVID-19. Profiling relied on immunoSEQ multiplex PCR, and the TCRdb table lists in-frame clones only, not all of them. The sample yields some 82,000 clones, around four fifths seen once. Input material: peripheral blood. These receptors were obtained from a man older than 75 with active or convalescent COVID-19.

This clone was picked up a small number of times. The CDR3 protein is CASSLMGHEQYF. CDR3 DNA sequence: TGTGCCAGCAGCTTAATGGGCCACGAGCAGTACTTC. This chain joins TRBV7-6 and TRBJ2-7; no clear D gene. The CDR3 contains 12 residues. Germline loops: CDR1 SGHVS, CDR2 FNYEAQ. Trimming removed 2 bases from V and 5 bases from J, with 7 bases in between.

This sequence joins TRBV11-2 and TRBJ2-1; D ambiguous. Germline CDR1 is SGHAT and CDR2 is FQNNGV. This CDR3 comprises 16 residues. Deletions cut 4 bases from V and 2 bases from J, with 15 bases between. Here the CDR3 DNA reads TGTGCCAGCAGCTCCCAGAGTCCGACTCCCTACAATGAGCAGTTCTTC. It yields the protein CASSSQSPTPYNEQFF.

The V and J genes are TRBV5-1 and TRBJ1-1; 8 bases fit TRBD1. Germline CDR1 SGHRS, CDR2 YFSETQ. The V gene end was trimmed by 4 bases and the J gene end by 6 bases; junction bases not matched to a gene: 5. The CDR3 is 13 residues long. CDR3 region: CASSTTGAAEAFF. DNA of the CDR3: TGCGCCAGCAGCACGACAGGGGCCGCTGAAGCTTTCTTT.

The chain recombines TRBV19 with TRBJ1-2; no reliable D call. V was clipped by 7 bases and J by 4 bases, with 16 bases between them. The CDR3 runs to 14 residues. Germline V CDR1 and CDR2: LNHDA, SQIVND (reference sequence). CDR3: CASTPRESFYGYTF. CDR3 nucleotides: TGTGCCAGTACCCCCCGAGAGTCATTCTATGGCTACACCTTC.

The chain carries TRBV28 and TRBJ2-5; 7 nucleotides line up with TRBD2. V lost 6 bases, J lost 4 bases, and 14 bases stayed unmatched. CDR3 length: 16 amino acids. Germline CDR1 is MDHEN and CDR2 is SYDVKM. DNA of the CDR3: TGTGCCAGCAGCCCCCAGGGAGGGCCCCCTCCAGAGACCCAGTACTTC. It translates to CASSPQGGPPPETQYF. The full variable domain, its missing parts supplied by reference TRBV28 and TRBJ2-5, is DVKVTQSSRYLVKRTGEKVFLECVQDMDHENMFWYRQDPGLGLRLIYFSYDVKMKEKGDIPEGYSVSREKKERFSLILESASTNQTSMYLCASSPQGGPPPETQYFGPGTRLLVL.

The chain couples TRBV27 to TRBJ1-1, with a tentative D call TRBD1 (5 bases). Germline V gene sequence: CDR1 MNHEY, CDR2 SMNVEV (reference sequence). The CDR3 totals 14 residues. The ends were cut back, 0 bases at V and 4 bases at J, with 9 bases in the middle. CDR3: CASSLSGAGTEAFF. CDR3 nucleotide sequence: TGTGCCAGCAGTTTATCAGGGGCTGGCACTGAAGCTTTCTTT.

The chain links TRBV6-6 to TRBJ2-3, with 12 bases matching TRBD1. The length of the CDR3 is 16 residues. Germline V gene lookup returns CDR1 MNHNY and CDR2 SVGAGI (reference sequence). V shed 2 bases and J 8 bases; nucleotides not matched to a gene: 8. The CDR3 reads CASSYILGQGARTQYF. CDR3 sequence (DNA): TGTGCCAGCAGTTACATTTTGGGACAGGGGGCGCGTACGCAGTATTTT.

The J gene is TRBJ1-5, the V gene TRBV7-2; D unresolved. V lost 3 bases and J 6 bases, leaving 15 bases between the germline ends. The germline V gene has CDR1 SGHTA and CDR2 FQGNSA. This CDR3 contains 15 residues. The CDR3 loop reads CASSLIIGSGQPQHF. Here the CDR3 DNA reads TGTGCCAGCAGCTTGATAATCGGGTCGGGTCAGCCCCAGCATTTT.

V is TRBV19 and J is TRBJ2-3; TRBD1 aligns across 11 bases. Germline-derived CDR1 and CDR2 are LNHDA and SQIVND (reference sequence). V lost 7 bases, J lost 4 bases, and 7 bases stayed unmatched. The CDR3 sequence is 15 residues long. The CDR3 DNA follows: TGTGCCAGTATGCCCCGGGACAGGGGGGCAGATACGCAGTATTTT. Protein: CASMPRDRGADTQYF.

The chain uses TRBV20-1 and TRBJ1-5; D is ambiguous. CDR1 DFQATT and CDR2 SNEGSKA come from the germline V gene (reference sequence). The CDR3 has 17 residues. V was shortened by 3 bases and J by 0 bases, with 18 bases between the two germline ends. Here the CDR3 DNA reads TGCAGTGCTAGTCGTATGAGGGATGACTATAGCAATCAGCCCCAGCATTTT. Protein: CSASRMRDDYSNQPQHF.

V is TRBV29-1 and J is TRBJ2-5; D remains ambiguous. Deletions cut 3 bases from V and 4 bases from J, with 18 bases between. There are 15 residues in the CDR3. Per germline, CDR1 SQVTM and CDR2 ANQGSEA. The CDR3 region has the DNA TGCAGCGTTGATTTAATCACTCCATCGAGAGAGACCCAGTACTTC. This gives the protein CSVDLITPSRETQYF.

This rearrangement joins TRBV12-5 to TRBJ1-6; tentative D call: TRBD1 (6 bases). Germline assignment: CDR1 LGHNT and CDR2 FRNRAP. Trimming removed 0 bases at V and 4 bases at J, with 13 bases between. The CDR3 length is 17 residues. The CDR3 here is CASGLVEGRGYNSPLHF. In nucleotides, the CDR3 is TGTGCTAGTGGTTTGGTAGAGGGCAGGGGATATAATTCACCCCTCCACTTT. Complete variable domain (other parts from reference TRBV12-5 and TRBJ1-6): DARVTQTPRHKVTEMGQEVTMRCQPILGHNTVFWYRQTMMQGLELLAYFRNRAPLDDSGMPKDRFSAEMPDATLATLKIQPSEPRDSAVYFCASGLVEGRGYNSPLHFGNGTRLTVT.

The chain combines TRBV28 with TRBJ2-4; TRBD2 might be the D (6 bases). Trimming pared 2 bases from V and 7 bases from J, leaving 21 bases between. The CDR3 has 17 amino acids. Germline V gene data show CDR1 as MDHEN and CDR2 as SYDVKM. CDR3 loop: CASSLRGGARRRNIQYF. The CDR3 coding sequence is TGTGCCAGCAGTTTACGGGGCGGGGCACGGCGGCGGAACATTCAGTACTTC.

The chain uses TRBV15 and TRBJ1-2; D possibly corresponds to TRBD1 (6 bases). V was trimmed by 1 base and J by 3 bases, leaving 21 bases between them. The CDR3 length is 18 residues. CDR1 and CDR2 (germline): LNHNV, YYDKDF (reference sequence). This chain's CDR3 is CATSRGTAQGGIDYGYTF. Written as DNA, the CDR3 is TGTGCCACCAGCAGAGGTACCGCACAGGGAGGGATAGACTATGGCTACACCTTC.

The chain combines TRBV2 with TRBJ1-5, with a possible D match to TRBD1 (6 bases). The V and J ends lost 2 bases and 5 bases respectively, with 10 bases between them. This CDR3 spans 14 amino acids. Germline values: CDR1 SNHLY, CDR2 FYNNEI. The CDR3 coding sequence is TGTGCCAGCAGTGAACAGGGGCTTTATCAGCCCCAGCATTTT. This encodes CASSEQGLYQPQHF.

The rearrangement links TRBV19 to TRBJ1-1, with 7 positions matching TRBD1. V was pared by 4 bases and J by 8 bases, with 4 bases of the junction left unmatched. The CDR3 extends over 12 amino acids. From germline, CDR1 is LNHDA and CDR2 SQIVND (reference sequence). CDR3 DNA: TGTGCCAGTAGTACGGGACAGAAGGAAGCTTTCTTT. Translating gives CASSTGQKEAFF.

The V and J genes are TRBV6-2 or TRBV6-3 and TRBJ1-4; tentative D call: TRBD1 (5 bases). The length of the CDR3 is 15 residues. V lost 2 bases to trimming and J lost 6 bases, with 13 bases between them. The germline V gene has CDR1 MNHEY and CDR2 SVGEGT. The CDR3 protein is CASSYSLGGDEKLFF. As DNA, the CDR3 is TGTGCCAGCAGTTACAGCTTGGGAGGGGATGAAAAACTGTTTTTT.

This chain joins TRBV2 and TRBJ2-7, with D tentatively TRBD2 (5 bases). Germline values: CDR1 SNHLY, CDR2 FYNNEI. V was pared by 2 bases and J by 0 bases, with 23 bases between. The CDR3 totals 19 residues. CDR3 nucleotide sequence: TGTGCCAGCAGTGAACGAGAGGGATTAGACTTATATAGCTCCTACGAGCAGTACTTC. Encoded protein: CASSEREGLDLYSSYEQYF.

Concerning this clone itself: Its ends do not fully match the called genes, so a read error is possible. CDR3 nucleotide sequence: TGTGCCAGCAGAGCGGGACAGGGGGGCACTAAAGCTTTCTTT. This sequence encodes CASRAGQGGTKAFF. The chain employs TRBV2 and TRBJ1-1; 11 bases agree with TRBD1. Germline V gene data show CDR1 as SNHLY and CDR2 as FYNNEI. The length of the CDR3 is 14 residues.

The chain employs TRBV9 and TRBJ2-1; 9 bases align to TRBD2. Germline trimming cut 4 bases from V and 4 bases from J; bases unmatched to any gene: 6. This CDR3 comprises 15 residues. The germline CDR1 and CDR2 sequences are SGDLS and YYNGEE. CDR3 DNA sequence: TGTGCCAGCAGCACGAGCGGGGGGTTGTACAATGAGCAGTTCTTC. It codes for CASSTSGGLYNEQFF.

The rearrangement joins TRBV2 to TRBJ1-5, with a tentative D call TRBD1 (5 bases). The germline V and J ends were trimmed by 5 bases and 3 bases, with 20 bases remaining between them. The CDR3 length is 17 residues. CDR1 SNHLY and CDR2 FYNNEI come from the germline V gene. CDR3: CASSSLGGGLVNQPQHF. DNA of the CDR3: TGTGCCAGCAGTTCCTTGGGGGGAGGCCTAGTCAATCAGCCCCAGCATTTT.

The chain combines TRBV19 with TRBJ2-5; 9 nucleotides match TRBD2. Losses at the gene ends were 5 bases for V and 5 bases for J; bases not matched to a gene: 6. The CDR3 is 14 amino acids. Germline V gene lookup returns CDR1 LNHDA and CDR2 SQIVND (reference sequence). CDR3 bases: TGTGCCAGTAGTGCGGGGGGGCCATGGGAGACCCAGTACTTC. It encodes CASSAGGPWETQYF.

The chain is built from TRBV13 and TRBJ2-7, with 7 bases identical to TRBD2. Germline V gene lookup returns CDR1 PRHDT and CDR2 FYEKMQ (reference sequence). J lost 3 bases, V lost 4 bases, and 6 bases had no gene match. The CDR3 length is 14 residues. The DNA for the CDR3 is TGTGCCAGCAGCTCCCCTCTAGCGGACTACGAGCAGTACTTC. This translates into CASSSPLADYEQYF.